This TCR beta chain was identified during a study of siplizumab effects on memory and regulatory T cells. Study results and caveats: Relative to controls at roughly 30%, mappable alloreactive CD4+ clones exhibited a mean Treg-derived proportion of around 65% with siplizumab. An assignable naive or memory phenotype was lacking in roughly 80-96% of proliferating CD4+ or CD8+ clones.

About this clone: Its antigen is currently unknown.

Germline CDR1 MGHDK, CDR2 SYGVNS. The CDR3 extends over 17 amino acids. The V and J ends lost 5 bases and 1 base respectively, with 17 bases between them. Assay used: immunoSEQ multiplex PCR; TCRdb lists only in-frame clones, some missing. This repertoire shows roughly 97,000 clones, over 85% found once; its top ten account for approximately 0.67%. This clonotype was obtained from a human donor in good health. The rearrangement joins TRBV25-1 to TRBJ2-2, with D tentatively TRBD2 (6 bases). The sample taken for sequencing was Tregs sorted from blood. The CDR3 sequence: CASSNQVGLGNTGELFF. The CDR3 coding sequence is TGTGCCAGCAGTAACCAAGTGGGACTCGGGAACACCGGGGAGCTGTTTTTT.